The 6 T cell receptor beta chains presented below share a single source sample, sequenced in a study of Graves' ophthalmopathy and Graves' hyperthyroidism. Amplification of TCR beta CDR3 regions used RNA transcripts. A first-round RT-PCR used HTBI primers, followed by a second-round multiplex PCR. MiXCR was run by TCRdb on the multiplex PCR reads, yielding one entry per CDR3 protein. The sample holds roughly 500,000 distinct CDR3 sequences, 14% seen once. The source material was blood. These receptors were obtained from a woman aged 30 to 39 with Graves' ophthalmopathy.

V gene TRBV9 combines with J gene TRBJ2-7; 7 bases are a match to TRBD1. Per germline, CDR1 SGDLS and CDR2 YYNGEE. This CDR3 has 14 residues. V shed 1 base, J shed 3 bases, and the junction held 4 bases outside the gene matches. The CDR3 DNA sequence: TGTGCCAGCAGCGTACAGGGGGACAACTACGAGCAGTACTTC. Protein product: CASSVQGDNYEQYF.

The genes are TRBV6-2 or TRBV6-3 and TRBJ2-7; D is unresolved. Trimming pared 6 bases from V and 2 bases from J, leaving 14 bases between. Germline V CDR1 and CDR2: MNHEY, SVGEGT. CDR3 length equals 14 residues. As DNA, the CDR3 is TGTGCCAGCAGAACTGTACAGTTCCCCTACGAGCAGTACTTC. Encoded protein: CASRTVQFPYEQYF.

This clonotype has a count of ten or more. The genes are TRBV12-3 or TRBV12-4 and TRBJ1-6, with 10 bases fitting TRBD1. The CDR3 contains 15 residues. The V gene end was trimmed by 0 bases and the J gene end by 8 bases; junction bases not matched to a gene: 1. CDR3: CASSLADRGHSPLHF. CDR3 in DNA: TGTGCCAGCAGTTTAGCTGACAGGGGGCATTCACCCCTCCACTTT.

This clonotype was seen repeatedly, ten times or more. The chain joins TRBV12-3 or TRBV12-4 to TRBJ2-2; no reliable D call. Trimming removed 3 bases from V and 2 bases from J, with 7 bases in between. The CDR3 length is 14 residues. The CDR3 sequence: CASSLVPNTGELFF. The CDR3 coding sequence is TGTGCCAGCAGTTTGGTTCCCAACACCGGGGAGCTGTTTTTT.

This clonotype was counted between two and nine times. The CDR3 region is CSARRWGNNQPQHF. In DNA, the CDR3 is TGCAGTGCTAGAAGGTGGGGGAACAATCAGCCCCAGCATTTT. The chain carries TRBV20-1 and TRBJ1-5; D possibly corresponds to TRBD1 (5 bases). Trimming stripped 2 bases from V and 3 bases from J, with 11 bases between. CDR3 length equals 14 residues. Germline V gene data show CDR1 as DFQATT and CDR2 as SNEGSKA (reference sequence).

This rearrangement joins TRBV5-1 to TRBJ1-1; 7 bases fit TRBD1. V gave up 0 bases and J gave up 4 bases; unmatched junction bases: 6. Germline V gene data show CDR1 as SGHRS and CDR2 as YFSETQ. This CDR3 has 15 residues. In DNA form, the CDR3 reads TGCGCCAGCAGCTTGGACAGGGGAAGACCCACTGAAGCTTTCTTT. Its translation: CASSLDRGRPTEAFF.